This T cell receptor (beta chain) was sequenced in a study of cytomegalovirus exposure and HLA in healthy donors. The PCR contained 60 Vbeta and 13 Jbeta primers. How the authors handled the data: Later analysis identified tens of millions of unique TCR beta chains, 10 million to 12 million shared. Generated by immunoSEQ multiplex PCR, the TCRdb table keeps only in-frame clones and is missing some. That table is the source of V, J and clone size, and D and trimming were worked out from the DNA. The sample contains 100,000 to 150,000 clones, over 70% of which appear only once. V was shortened by 2 bases and J by 4 bases, with 14 bases between the two germline ends. Germline assignment: CDR1 LGHNA and CDR2 YSLEER. This CDR3 contains 15 residues. Study-wide points: The classifier was said to identify cytomegalovirus status with high specificity and sensitivity. A few chains tied to CMV proved CMV antigen-specific in vitro. Solely CMV serostatus was available to characterize immune exposure.

With respect to this clone: Its specificity is unknown.

Sequencing used PBMCs. V and J are TRBV4-3 and TRBJ1-1, with D possibly being TRBD1 (5 bases). The TCR originated in a young man in good health and CMV-seropositive. Written as DNA, the CDR3 is TGCGCCAGCAGCCAAAACTTACAGGCTCCCACTGAAGCTTTCTTT. This gives the protein CASSQNLQAPTEAFF.